This T cell receptor beta chain was sequenced in a study of early T cells in non-severe SARS-CoV-2 infection. Overall study: From unsorted whole blood, bulk RNA was sequenced, and the chains remained unpaired.

This clonotype was picked up many times. Via MiXCR, TCRdb re-called the 5' RACE reads, giving one row per CDR3 protein. The table records some 66,000 distinct CDR3 sequences, roughly an eighth of them present only once. The germline gives CDR1 LNHDA, CDR2 SQIVND (reference sequence). Trimming took 7 bases from V and 2 from J, leaving 21 bases between them. This CDR3 has 17 amino acids. The origin of this receptor is an adult who was a healthcare worker with PCR-confirmed SARS-CoV-2 infection or an uninfected control (not recorded which). Sequenced input: whole blood. The chain uses TRBV19 and TRBJ1-5; D is possibly TRBD1 (5 bases). CDR3 sequence reads: CASTPGTVTGGNQPQHF. For the CDR3, the DNA is TGTGCCAGTACCCCGGGGACGGTTACCGGCGGCAATCAGCCCCAGCATTTT.